Below, one TCR beta chain is given with its context. No antigen is known for it. These data belong to a study of T cells expressing NK-cell markers. TCR beta cDNA was generated via 5'RACE template switching incorporating UMIs. Reanalyzing the 5' RACE reads, TCRdb keeps one entry per CDR3 protein, without DNA. The record lists about 260,000 distinct CDR3 sequences, of which the ten most abundant hold 4% to 4.5%. Study results and caveats: The share of CD8+ T cells held by dominant NKG2C+ clonotypes was about 1.0-7.5% in over 5 donors. Similarly, these clonotypes led the CD3+CD56-NKG2C+ fraction as well in a handful of donors.

CDR1 is MDHEN and CDR2 is SYDVKM in the germline V gene. CDR3 length equals 16 residues. V usage is TRBV28 and J usage is TRBJ1-6. The sequencing input was blood T cells: a sorted CD56 or NKG2C T cell subset, CD4+ or CD8+ T cells, or bulk PBMC T cells (not recorded which). The sequence was collected from a woman aged 18 to 75 in good health. CDR3 in amino acids: CASSLPGGSYNSPLHF.